A single sample gave rise to the 21 T cell receptor beta chains below, sequenced in a study of naive and memory T cell subsets. General observations from the study: A few larger clonotypes appeared in naive repertoires, especially CD8, possibly memory cells re-expressing CD45RA.

Two oligonucleotides, mixed equimolar, formed the beta constant-region primer covering TRBC1 and TRBC2. Four rounds of PCR amplified the ligated cDNA using nested alpha and beta constant-region primers plus SP2. One entry per CDR3 protein results from TCRdb running MiXCR on the UMI-ligation and nested PCR reads. The sample yields roughly 100,000 distinct CDR3 sequences, around 13% seen once. Which antigens these TCRs recognize remains unknown. The sequenced material came from naive CD8+ T cells from blood. These receptor sequences come from a human donor in good health.

V is TRBV10-3 and J is TRBJ2-1; D remains unclear. CDR1 and CDR2 (germline): ENHRY, SYGVKD. CDR3 size: 14 residues. V was pared by 8 bases and J by 0 bases, with 11 bases between. The chain's CDR3 is CAIGLISSYNEQFF. CDR3 DNA: TGTGCCATCGGCCTTATCAGCTCCTACAATGAGCAGTTCTTC.

The rearrangement joins TRBV28 to TRBJ2-5, with 13 bases identical to TRBD2. V dropped 3 bases and J dropped 2; count of bases not matched to a gene: 0. This CDR3 has 15 amino acids. The V gene's germline CDR1 is MDHEN and CDR2 SYDVKM. The CDR3 is CASSLTSGGQETQYF. The CDR3 coding sequence is TGTGCCAGCAGTTTGACTAGCGGGGGGCAAGAGACCCAGTACTTC.

The gene calls are TRBV19 and TRBJ2-3; D might be TRBD1 or TRBD2, each matching 5 bases. V was shortened by 5 bases and J by 5 bases, with 20 bases between the two germline ends. Per germline, CDR1 LNHDA and CDR2 SQIVND (reference sequence). The CDR3 sequence is 16 residues long. This CDR3 reads CASSARWGGWGDTQYF. Here the CDR3 DNA reads TGTGCCAGTAGTGCAAGATGGGGCGGGTGGGGAGATACGCAGTATTTT.

The chain combines TRBV6-5 with TRBJ2-5; 7 positions match TRBD2. The V and J ends lost 2 bases and 5 bases, in that order; junction bases with no gene match: 5. CDR3 length: 14 amino acids. The germline gives CDR1 MNHEY, CDR2 SVGAGI. In nucleotides, the CDR3 is TGTGCCAGCAGTTACGAGACTAGCAGGGAGACCCAGTACTTC. It translates to CASSYETSRETQYF.

This chain links TRBV25-1 with TRBJ1-2, with D hard to call. V lost 2 bases and J 1 base, leaving 11 bases between the germline ends. The CDR3 sequence is 15 residues long. Germline V CDR1 and CDR2: MGHDK, SYGVNS. CDR3 DNA: TGTGCCAGCAGTGAAGCGGACCGTGATAACTATGGCTACACCTTC. This translates into CASSEADRDNYGYTF.

This clonotype was found a few times. The rearrangement joins TRBV5-1 to TRBJ2-3; 8 bases match TRBD2. This CDR3 has 15 amino acids. The junction had 5 bases not matched to a gene; V was cut back by 3 bases and J by 2 bases. Germline V gene sequence: CDR1 SGHRS, CDR2 YFSETQ. CDR3 residues: CASSSRGGPTDTQYF. CDR3 in DNA: TGCGCCAGCAGCTCACGGGGGGGCCCCACAGATACGCAGTATTTT.

This sequence joins TRBV20-1 and TRBJ2-7; tentatively, D is TRBD2 (6 bases). The germline V and J ends were trimmed by 5 bases and 5 bases, with 16 bases remaining between them. This CDR3 is 13 amino acids long. Germline lookup yields CDR1 DFQATT and CDR2 SNEGSKA (reference sequence). In DNA, the CDR3 is TGCAGTGCTTCATGGAGGGAACGGAACGAGCAGTACTTC. Translating gives CSASWRERNEQYF.

This clonotype has at least ten counts. The chain is built from TRBV27 and TRBJ2-3; D gene ambiguous. This CDR3 comprises 15 residues. V lost 5 bases, J lost 2 bases, and 14 bases lay in between. CDR1 is MNHEY and CDR2 is SMNVEV in the germline V gene (reference sequence). The chain's CDR3 is CASSLQRSPTDTQYF. The CDR3 DNA reads TGTGCCAGCAGTCTACAGAGGTCCCCCACAGATACGCAGTATTTT.

This clonotype was counted only a few times. V is TRBV19 and J is TRBJ2-6; D is unclear. V was clipped by 5 bases and J by 4 bases, with 21 bases between them. The CDR3 length is 18 residues. The germline gives CDR1 LNHDA, CDR2 SQIVND (reference sequence). CDR3 coding DNA: TGTGCCAGTAGTCCCCGGACCGGCCTCTCAGCAGGGGCCAACGTCCTGACTTTC. It yields the protein CASSPRTGLSAGANVLTF.

The V call is TRBV20-1, the J call TRBJ2-1; a possible D gene is TRBD2 (6 bases). This CDR3 is 12 amino acids long. Germline V gives CDR1 DFQATT, CDR2 SNEGSKA (reference sequence). Trimming shortened V by 3 bases and J by 8 bases, and 11 bases separated the two germline ends. The CDR3 loop reads CSARLWGDEQFF. The CDR3, as DNA: TGCAGTGCTAGGCTTTGGGGGGATGAGCAGTTCTTC.

This chain connects TRBV9 to TRBJ2-5; D remains ambiguous. Germline values: CDR1 SGDLS, CDR2 YYNGEE. Trimming shortened V by 0 bases and J by 5 bases, and 8 bases separated the two germline ends. This CDR3 has 13 amino acids. In nucleotides, the CDR3 is TGTGCCAGCAGCGTAGCACTGGGGGAGACCCAGTACTTC. Translation: CASSVALGETQYF.

This clonotype has at least ten counts. The rearrangement links TRBV27 to TRBJ2-2; TRBD1 or TRBD2 may be the D gene (5 bases each). CDR1 is MNHEY and CDR2 is SMNVEV in the germline V gene (reference sequence). The length of the CDR3 is 17 residues. The V end was cut by 2 bases, the J end by 4 bases, with 17 bases between. The CDR3 loop reads CASSLEPTGQGTGELFF. Here the CDR3 DNA reads TGTGCCAGCAGTTTAGAGCCAACGGGGCAGGGCACCGGGGAGCTGTTTTTT.

This clonotype appeared a few times. The CDR3 protein is CSVESGSLDEQYF. The CDR3 nucleotides read TGCAGCGTTGAAAGCGGGAGTTTAGACGAGCAGTACTTC. The chain combines TRBV29-1 with TRBJ2-7; 8 bases line up with TRBD2. Trimming took 2 bases from V and 5 from J; bases not matched to a gene: 5. The CDR3 extends over 13 amino acids. Per the germline V gene, CDR1 is SQVTM and CDR2 is ANQGSEA.

This clonotype turned up a few times. The rearrangement joins TRBV4-2 to TRBJ2-1, with D perhaps assigned TRBD1 or TRBD2 (5 bases each). V was shortened by 0 bases and J by 2 bases, with 11 bases between the two germline ends. Germline loops: CDR1 LGHNA, CDR2 YNFKEQ. The CDR3 has 16 residues. Written as DNA, the CDR3 is TGTGCCAGCAGCCAAGAAGGGACGGCTCCCTACAATGAGCAGTTCTTC. Its translation: CASSQEGTAPYNEQFF.

This clonotype came up many times. The genes are TRBV15 and TRBJ1-1; 7 bases match TRBD1. V lost 7 bases and J lost 2; bases outside the gene matches: 4. The CDR3 has 13 residues. Germline lookup yields CDR1 LNHNV and CDR2 YYDKDF (reference sequence). CDR3 sequence (DNA): TGTGCCACCAAACAGGGGTTAAACACTGAAGCTTTCTTT. Its protein product is CATKQGLNTEAFF.

This clonotype turned up a few times. V is TRBV29-1 and J is TRBJ1-1, with a tentative D call TRBD1 (6 bases). The CDR3 is 14 residues long. CDR1 is SQVTM and CDR2 is ANQGSEA in the germline V gene. V dropped 4 bases and J dropped 1 base, with 13 bases sitting between them. The CDR3 here is CSVVGQGSNTEAFF. The CDR3 nucleotides are TGCAGCGTTGTGGGTCAGGGGTCGAACACTGAAGCTTTCTTT.

This chain links TRBV29-1 with TRBJ2-1, with 8 positions matching TRBD1. CDR3 length equals 16 residues. Germline loops: CDR1 SQVTM, CDR2 ANQGSEA. Trimming at V came to 0 bases and at J to 3 bases, leaving 7 bases not matched to a gene. In DNA, the CDR3 is TGCAGCGTTGAAGATATATATGGGACAGGCTACAATGAGCAGTTCTTC. It specifies CSVEDIYGTGYNEQFF.

This clonotype was counted between two and nine times. J is TRBJ1-3 and V is TRBV7-8, with D hard to call. Trimming pared 1 base from V and 1 base from J, leaving 8 bases between. CDR1 and CDR2 (germline): SGHVS, FQNEAQ. The CDR3 contains 15 residues. The CDR3 DNA reads TGTGCCAGCAGCTTAGGGGCGGCATCTGGAAACACCATATATTTT. The encoded protein is CASSLGAASGNTIYF.

This clonotype has just a few counts. The rearrangement uses TRBV20-1 and TRBJ2-3; TRBD2 aligns across 9 bases. J was trimmed by 0 bases and V by 5 bases; bases with no gene match: 3. The length of the CDR3 is 14 residues. The germline gives CDR1 DFQATT, CDR2 SNEGSKA (reference sequence). The CDR3 region is CSAHTSGSTDTQYF. In DNA form, the CDR3 reads TGCAGTGCTCATACTAGCGGGAGCACAGATACGCAGTATTTT.

This clonotype came up many times. This chain links TRBV12-5 with TRBJ1-2; TRBD1 aligns across 7 bases. Germline CDR1 LGHNT, CDR2 FRNRAP. This CDR3 spans 14 amino acids. V lost 6 bases and J lost 4; bases outside the gene matches: 8. CDR3 bases: TGTGCTAGTGGCGGACAGGCCGGGGTCTATGGCTACACCTTC. It translates to CASGGQAGVYGYTF.

The rearrangement links TRBV4-2 to TRBJ2-7; 12 nucleotides match TRBD2. V lost 0 bases, J lost 6 bases, and 3 bases stayed unmatched. The length of the CDR3 is 15 residues. Germline V gives CDR1 LGHNA, CDR2 YNFKEQ. The CDR3 spells CASSQDWTSGTEQYF. DNA of the CDR3: TGTGCCAGCAGCCAAGACTGGACTAGCGGGACCGAGCAGTACTTC.